This TCR beta chain was recorded in a study of cytomegalovirus exposure and HLA in healthy donors. Study conclusions and caveats: When analyzed later, a missense DCLRE1C variant was found to be linked to TCR beta V- and J-gene trimming. When a later analysis was performed, an Asian-associated ancestry cluster reportedly had fewer N-insertions than the roughly 670-donor mean.

PCR employed 60 Vbeta and 13 Jbeta primers. Assay used: immunoSEQ multiplex PCR; TCRdb lists only in-frame clones, some missing. The sample contains tens of thousands of clones, about 80% of which appear only once. From germline, CDR1 is MGHRA and CDR2 YSYEKL. The length of the CDR3 is 15 residues. The J segment lost 5 bases and the V segment lost 1 base, leaving 6 bases of the junction unmatched. As regards this clone: What it recognizes is unknown.

The rearrangement links TRBV4-1 to TRBJ1-1, with 8 bases lining up with TRBD1. This clonotype was sampled from a middle-aged man in good health and CMV-seronegative. The sample consisted of PBMCs. In nucleotides, the CDR3 is TGCGCCAGCAGCCAAGGGACAGGGAAAGGAACTGAAGCTTTCTTT. Its protein is CASSQGTGKGTEAFF.